This T cell receptor beta chain comes out of a study of blood T cell dynamics during melanoma immunotherapy. Study details: First-line therapy was either pembrolizumab or nivolumab with ipilimumab for metastatic melanoma. Study observations and caveats: Whether repertoire-driving clones were melanoma-specific could not be determined.

Time point reported: week 3, after first cycle of checkpoint inhibitor. Apart from a couple of fast progressors, RECIST 1.1 response was judged 12 weeks post-infusion. This CDR3 has 13 amino acids. V shed 3 bases and J 3 bases; nucleotides not matched to a gene: 2. The germline CDR1 and CDR2 sequences are SGHRS and YFSETQ. Points on this clone: Its antigen remains unidentified.

DNA loading was fixed at 350 to 450 ng for all bulk PBMC samples. Sequencing used immunoSEQ multiplex PCR; TCRdb keeps in-frame clones, though not all of them. The data hold about 10,000 clones, with around nine tenths observed a single time. Sequenced here: blood, sampled from a patient treated with checkpoint blockade. The TCR comes from a human donor with melanoma. The chain has TRBV5-1 and TRBJ1-2; 7 bases line up with TRBD1. The CDR3 here is CASSWDSYYGYTF. The CDR3 bases are TGCGCCAGCAGCTGGGACAGCTACTATGGCTACACCTTC.